These 21 T cell receptor beta chains came from one sample sequenced in a study of blood T cell repertoires in COVID-19 (TCRdb year 2020). Library preparation used the immunoSEQ multiplex PCR assay. The clones in this table, taken by TCRdb from immuneACCESS, are in-frame only. Not every clone is retained; where verified, under half of the shortfall comes from an unresolved V gene, and the cause of the rest is unknown. In this sample the table shows 200,000 to 250,000 clones, around 85% of which occur a single time. The ten biggest clones cover more than 6% of the sample. The sample comprised peripheral blood. The source of these receptors is a woman aged 55-69 years with active or convalescent COVID-19.

This chain joins TRBV28 and TRBJ1-2; TRBD1 agrees at 9 bases. The CDR3 is 15 amino acids. V lost 7 bases to trimming and J lost 4 bases; unmatched junction nucleotides: 10. Germline CDR1 and CDR2: MDHEN and SYDVKM. The CDR3 reads CASTTPKDRGYGYTF. The CDR3 DNA is TGTGCCAGCACCACACCGAAGGACAGGGGCTATGGCTACACCTTC.

The sample holds a few counts of this clone. Written as DNA, the CDR3 is TGTGCCAGCGGATGGACAGGGGCGAACACTGAAGCTTTCTTT. Translating it yields CASGWTGANTEAFF. The chain links TRBV25-1 to TRBJ1-1; 9 bases map to TRBD1. CDR3 length: 14 amino acids. Trimming removed 8 bases from V and 1 base from J; junction bases left unmatched: 5. CDR1 and CDR2 (germline): MGHDK, SYGVNS.

The gene calls are TRBV11-2 and TRBJ2-1, with D unresolved. The CDR3 runs to 15 residues. The germline V and J ends were trimmed by 0 bases and 0 bases, with 6 bases remaining between them. Per germline, CDR1 SGHAT and CDR2 FQNNGV. CDR3 loop: CASSLELISYNEQFF. The DNA for the CDR3 is TGTGCCAGCAGCTTAGAACTCATCTCCTACAATGAGCAGTTCTTC.

The chain joins TRBV5-6 to TRBJ2-7, with D possibly being TRBD2 (7 bases). CDR1 is SGHDT and CDR2 is YYEEEE in the germline V gene. The CDR3 loop spans 16 amino acids. Trimming took off 5 bases at V and 0 bases at J, with 18 bases between the two ends. The CDR3 DNA reads as TGTGCCAGCAGGGTGGGGCGGGGGCCTCCCTCCTACGAGCAGTACGTC. Its translation: CASRVGRGPPSYEQYV.

V usage is TRBV27 and J usage is TRBJ2-3, with 8 bases matching TRBD2. The CDR3 is made up of 16 amino acids. Losses at the gene ends were 5 bases for V and 4 bases for J; bases not matched to a gene: 11. From germline, CDR1 is MNHEY and CDR2 SMNVEV (reference sequence). The CDR3 sequence is CASSPAAGEVPDTQYF. Here the CDR3 DNA reads TGTGCCAGCAGTCCCGCAGCGGGAGAGGTCCCAGATACGCAGTATTTT.

This chain uses TRBV28 with TRBJ1-1, with D perhaps matching TRBD1 (6 bases). V was clipped by 4 bases and J by 6 bases, with 39 bases between them. Germline CDR1 MDHEN, CDR2 SYDVKM. The CDR3 totals 22 residues. CDR3 protein: CASSSRGPRLLGQLVYSSEAFF. The CDR3 nucleotides are TGTGCCAGCAGTTCCCGTGGGCCACGCCTCCTCGGACAGCTTGTTTATTCGTCTGAAGCTTTCTTT.

CDR3 region: CASSSLTSGGIYEQYV. The CDR3 bases are TGTGCCAGCAGCTCGCTTACTAGCGGGGGGATCTACGAGCAGTACGTC. The chain combines TRBV12-1 with TRBJ2-7; the DNA was not used to check the table's D call, TRBD2. TRBV12-1 is a pseudogene locus. There are 16 residues in the CDR3.

The chain carries TRBV9 and TRBJ2-5; 13 positions agree with TRBD2. The trim removed 3 bases at V and 5 bases at J, leaving 7 bases unmatched. This CDR3 has 16 amino acids. Per the germline V gene, CDR1 is SGDLS and CDR2 is YYNGEE. CDR3 residues: CASSGQLAGGRETQYF. The CDR3 DNA sequence: TGTGCCAGCAGCGGACAACTAGCGGGGGGGCGGGAGACCCAGTACTTC.

The chain is built from TRBV3-1 (or the pseudogene TRBV3-2) and TRBJ1-1, with D possibly TRBD1 on 6 matching bases. The CDR3 has 14 residues. Trimming stripped 7 bases from V and 1 base from J, with 13 bases between. Germline V gene lookup returns CDR1 LGHDT and CDR2 YNNKEL (reference sequence). DNA for the CDR3: TGTGCCAGCACTTTCGCACAGGGGAACACTGAAGCTTTCTTT. This translates into CASTFAQGNTEAFF.

The V and J genes are TRBV5-1 and TRBJ2-5; D may be TRBD2 (6 bases). CDR3 size: 14 residues. The germline CDR1 and CDR2 sequences are SGHRS and YFSETQ. The germline V and J ends were trimmed by 4 bases and 3 bases, with 13 bases remaining between them. Here the CDR3 reads CASSRSSEEETQYF. CDR3 bases: TGCGCCAGCAGCCGGTCTAGCGAAGAAGAGACCCAGTACTTC.

This chain uses TRBV15 with TRBJ2-3; a weak D match, TRBD1 (6 bases). The CDR3 totals 15 residues. Deletions cut 0 bases from V and 2 bases from J, with 9 bases between. CDR1 is LNHNV, CDR2 YYDKDF, per germline (reference sequence). The CDR3 protein is CATSRDPGHTDTQYF. The CDR3 nucleotides read TGTGCCACCAGCAGAGACCCGGGACACACAGATACGCAGTATTTT.

The chain combines TRBV2 with TRBJ1-2, with TRBD1 identical over 10 bases. This CDR3 has 17 residues. Unmatched junction bases numbered 11, after V lost 3 bases and J lost 4 bases. The germline V gene encodes CDR1 SNHLY and CDR2 FYNNEI. The DNA for the CDR3 is TGTGCCAGCAGTGACGCCCCGACAGGGGGCGTTAGCTATGGCTACACCTTC. This codes for CASSDAPTGGVSYGYTF.

The V gene is TRBV28, the J gene TRBJ2-5; tentatively, D is TRBD2 (5 bases). Germline V gene lookup returns CDR1 MDHEN and CDR2 SYDVKM. Trimming took off 5 bases at V and 0 bases at J, with 10 bases between the two ends. This CDR3 contains 14 residues. CDR3 in DNA: TGTGCCAGCAGTAAGACGGGATACCAAGAGACCCAGTACTTC. Its translation is CASSKTGYQETQYF.

The chain has TRBV2 and TRBJ1-2; TRBD1 agrees at 9 bases. Germline CDR1 is SNHLY and CDR2 is FYNNEI. CDR3 length equals 14 residues. With V trimmed by 5 bases and J by 8 bases, 9 bases remained unmatched. The CDR3 loop reads CASSSGQGRGGYTF. The CDR3 DNA is TGTGCCAGCAGTTCGGGACAGGGAAGAGGAGGCTACACCTTC.

V is TRBV7-2 and J is TRBJ2-3, with 15 nucleotides matching TRBD2. The germline V gene has CDR1 SGHTA and CDR2 FQGNSA. CDR3 length equals 15 residues. The junction had 3 bases not matched to a gene; V was cut back by 6 bases and J by 5 bases. In DNA, the CDR3 is TGTGCCAGCAGGTGGACTAGCGGGGGGGGAGATACGCAGTATTTT. Protein product: CASRWTSGGGDTQYF.

The chain carries TRBV27 and TRBJ2-1, with 11 bases that match TRBD2. CDR1 is MNHEY and CDR2 is SMNVEV in the germline V gene (reference sequence). This CDR3 comprises 14 residues. The trim removed 7 bases at V and 8 bases at J, leaving 7 bases unmatched. The CDR3 is CASTPGTSGDEQFF. The CDR3 coding sequence is TGTGCCAGCACCCCTGGGACTAGCGGCGATGAGCAGTTCTTC.

The chain links TRBV12-3 or TRBV12-4 to TRBJ2-1, with unresolved D. CDR3 length: 11 amino acids. The V end was cut by 5 bases, the J end by 8 bases, with 7 bases between. The CDR3: CASSPKYEQFF. CDR3 DNA sequence: TGTGCCAGCAGTCCTAAGTATGAGCAGTTCTTC.

This chain uses TRBV12-3 or TRBV12-4 with TRBJ1-6; D may be TRBD1 (5 bases). The CDR3 runs to 13 residues. Trimming removed 6 bases from V and 13 bases from J, with 16 bases in between. The CDR3 here is CASSPIPDSPLHF. CDR3 coding DNA: TGTGCCAGCAGCCCGATACCAGACAGTCCCCTCCACTTT.

The J gene is TRBJ2-5, the V gene TRBV5-1; TRBD2 is a possible D gene (5 bases). Trimming cost V 0 bases and J 0 bases, with 15 bases left between them. The CDR3 sequence is 17 residues long. The germline CDR1 and CDR2 sequences are SGHRS and YFSETQ. The CDR3 DNA reads TGCGCCAGCAGCTTGGTCACCCTAGCTCGGGACCAAGAGACCCAGTACTTC. It is translated as CASSLVTLARDQETQYF. Looking up the rest from reference TRBV5-1 and TRBJ2-5 gives the full variable domain: KAGVTQTPRYLIKTRGQQVTLSCSPISGHRSVSWYQQTPGQGLQFLFEYFSETQRNKGNFPGRFSGRQFSNSRSEMNVSTLELGDSALYLCASSLVTLARDQETQYFGPGTRLLVL.

The chain recombines TRBV30 with TRBJ1-1; the match to TRBD1 covers 9 bases. V dropped 2 bases and J dropped 7; count of bases not matched to a gene: 8. This CDR3 has 14 residues. Per the germline V gene, CDR1 is GTSNPN and CDR2 is SVGIG (reference sequence). CDR3: CAWSFTGGKSEAFF. The CDR3 DNA reads as TGTGCCTGGAGTTTTACAGGGGGCAAGAGTGAAGCTTTCTTT.

The chain recombines TRBV9 with TRBJ1-1; 8 nucleotides match TRBD1. V shed 0 bases and J 3 bases; nucleotides not matched to a gene: 4. Germline V lookup: CDR1 SGDLS, CDR2 YYNGEE. The CDR3 covers 15 residues. The CDR3 nucleotides are TGTGCCAGCAGCGTAGGGAACAGGGGGGACACTGAAGCTTTCTTT. This gives the protein CASSVGNRGDTEAFF.